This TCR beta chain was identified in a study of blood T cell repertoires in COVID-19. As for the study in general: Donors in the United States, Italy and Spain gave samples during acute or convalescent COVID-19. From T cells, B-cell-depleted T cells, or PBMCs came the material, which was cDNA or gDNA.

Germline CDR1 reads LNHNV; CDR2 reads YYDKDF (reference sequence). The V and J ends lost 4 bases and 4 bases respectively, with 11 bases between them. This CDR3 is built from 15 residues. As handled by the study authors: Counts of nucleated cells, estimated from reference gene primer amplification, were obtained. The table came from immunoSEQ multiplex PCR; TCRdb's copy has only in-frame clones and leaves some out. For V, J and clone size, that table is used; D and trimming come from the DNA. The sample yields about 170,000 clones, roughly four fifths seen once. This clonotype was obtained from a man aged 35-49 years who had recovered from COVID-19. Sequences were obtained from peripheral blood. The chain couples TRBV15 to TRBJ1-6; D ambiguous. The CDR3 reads CATSNPGSYNSPLHF. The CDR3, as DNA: TGTGCCACCAGCAATCCGGGATCGTATAATTCACCCCTCCACTTT. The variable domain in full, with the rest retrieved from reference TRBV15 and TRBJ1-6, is DAMVIQNPRYQVTQFGKPVTLSCSQTLNHNVMYWYQQKSSQAPKLLFHYYDKDFNNEADTPDNFQSRRPNTSFCFLDIRSPGLGDTAMYLCATSNPGSYNSPLHFGNGTRLTVT.